This paragraph covers one T cell receptor (beta chain) sequence. Its cognate antigen has yet to be identified. Nothing much larger sits one base from this clone, and base qualities are not available. The treatment or condition label on this specimen signifies: around 19 received Ad26.COV2.S at low or high dose, single or two shots; about 5 received placebo; per-sample allocation not given. For vaccine and placebo recipients, the sequenced repertoires came from samples collected on day 63 after the first injection. Between 29 July and 7 August 2020, Cohort 1b enrolled some 25 adults aged 18-55 years at one site in Boston, USA. Ad26.COV2.S was a replication-incompetent adenovirus type 26 vector expressing a prefusion-stabilized SARS-CoV-2 spike protein from the original Wuhan strain. These data come from a study of Ad26.COV2.S vaccination and SARS-CoV-2 variants (dated by TCRdb to the early 2020s). About the investigation overall: Donors in the vaccine arm were drawn from COV1001, a phase I-IIa trial of Ad26.COV2.S in healthy adults that was multicentre, randomized, double-blind and placebo-controlled. Ad26.COV2.S was administered intramuscularly at a dose of 5x10^10 or 1x10^11 viral particles, either as one shot or as two shots given 56 days apart. Throughout the experiments and outcome assessment, investigators stayed blinded to trial group allocation. The TCR-sequenced set comprised roughly 30 samples: some 20 Ad26.COV2.S vaccine recipients, 5 placebo recipients and 8 SARS-CoV-2 convalescent individuals. The specificity and breadth of SARS-CoV-2-reactive T cell receptors after Ad26.COV2.S vaccination were assessed by TCRbeta repertoire sequencing. Trial participants were randomized into five groups of five, in which low-dose or high-dose Ad26.COV2.S was given once or twice, or placebo was given on both occasions.

Findings and caveats that apply to the study as a whole: Vaccine and placebo recipients had comparable non-spike TCR breadth, which fits with the vaccine containing only spike. After vaccination, substantial breadth of spike-specific CD8+ and CD4+ T cell responses was reported. According to the authors, total T cell responses may have been underestimated by the TCR breadth and depth analyses. Spike-specific TCR breadth was higher in Ad26.COV2.S recipients than in placebo recipients (P = 0.0014). The study was not powered for comparison of responses between vaccine doses or regimens.

V was cut back by 5 bases and J by 6 bases, leaving a gap of 14 bases between them. Its CDR3 holds 13 amino acids, cysteine through phenylalanine. The read is trimmed to its CDR3 DNA, 39 bases read in frame from base 1. The germline V gene (reference sequence) gives CDR1 as SEHNR and CDR2 as FQNEAQ. TCRbeta CDR3 regions were sequenced with the immunoSEQ Assay. After extraction, genomic DNA underwent amplification by bias-controlled multiplex PCR, followed by high-throughput sequencing. The paper's processing steps were these. To quantify the absolute abundance of every unique TCRbeta CDR3 region, sequences were collapsed and filtered. T cell fraction was estimated by normalizing TCRbeta template counts to usable DNA, which was measured by amplifying reference genes present in all nucleated cells. Repertoire TCRs were annotated as SARS-CoV-2-specific when V gene, CDR3 amino acid sequence and J gene were exactly matched to a known reactive TCR set. The reference SARS-CoV-2 TCR set was derived from MIRA and filtered for enrichment in COVID-19-positive ImmuneCODE repertoires, a step that removed public or cross-reactive TCRs. Drawing on the MIRA antigens, annotated TCRs were analysed further at the level of specific ORF or position within ORF. Breadth was defined as the number of annotated unique rearrangements divided by the total number of unique productive rearrangements, and depth was defined as the summed frequency of the annotated unique rearrangements. Two-sided Wilcoxon rank-sum tests were applied when comparing TCR breadth between groups. Drawn from immuneACCESS, this table holds only the in-frame rearrangements with V and J called that TCRdb kept. Clones are partly lost; checked studies trace under half to an unresolved V gene and leave the rest unexplained. For V, J and clone size, that table is used; D and trimming come from the DNA. The sample data list under 400,000 clones, and roughly 84% of these were observed just once. The top ten constitute about 3.4% of the sample.

This specimen was peripheral blood, taken in a trial of Ad26.COV2.S vaccine versus placebo. The receptor's source is a person aged 18-65 years who received the Ad26.COV2.S COVID-19 vaccine or a placebo. The chain is assembled from TRBV7-9 and TRBJ2-7, with no D gene named confidently. At the DNA level, the sequence is TGTGCCAGCAGCCCCTTCTATGAGTCCGAGCAGTACTTC. This translates into CASSPFYESEQYF. Beyond the CDR3, the reference TRBV7-9 and TRBJ2-7 genes provide the residues; the full variable domain reads: DTGVSQNPRHKITKRGQNVTFRCDPISEHNRLYWYRQTLGQGPEFLTYFQNEAQLEKSRLLSDRFSAERPKGSFSTLEIQRTEQGDSAMYLCASSPFYESEQYFGPGTRLTVT.